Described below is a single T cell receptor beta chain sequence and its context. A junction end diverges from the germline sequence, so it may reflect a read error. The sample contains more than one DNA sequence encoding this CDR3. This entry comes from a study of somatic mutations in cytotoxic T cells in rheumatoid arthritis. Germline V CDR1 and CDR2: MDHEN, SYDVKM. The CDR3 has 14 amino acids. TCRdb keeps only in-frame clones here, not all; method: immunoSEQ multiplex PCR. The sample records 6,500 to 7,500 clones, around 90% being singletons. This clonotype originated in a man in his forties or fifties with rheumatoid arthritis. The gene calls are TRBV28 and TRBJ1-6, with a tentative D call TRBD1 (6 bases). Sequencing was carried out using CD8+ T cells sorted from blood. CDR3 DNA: TGTGCCAGCAGTAGGACAGATTATAATTCCCCCCTCCACTTT. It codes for CASSRTDYNSPLHF. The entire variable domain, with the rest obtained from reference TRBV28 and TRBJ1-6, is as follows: DVKVTQSSRYLVKRTGEKVFLECVQDMDHENMFWYRQDPGLGLRLIYFSYDVKMKEKGDIPEGYSVSREKKERFSLILESASTNQTSMYLCASSRTDYNSPLHFGNGTRLTVT.